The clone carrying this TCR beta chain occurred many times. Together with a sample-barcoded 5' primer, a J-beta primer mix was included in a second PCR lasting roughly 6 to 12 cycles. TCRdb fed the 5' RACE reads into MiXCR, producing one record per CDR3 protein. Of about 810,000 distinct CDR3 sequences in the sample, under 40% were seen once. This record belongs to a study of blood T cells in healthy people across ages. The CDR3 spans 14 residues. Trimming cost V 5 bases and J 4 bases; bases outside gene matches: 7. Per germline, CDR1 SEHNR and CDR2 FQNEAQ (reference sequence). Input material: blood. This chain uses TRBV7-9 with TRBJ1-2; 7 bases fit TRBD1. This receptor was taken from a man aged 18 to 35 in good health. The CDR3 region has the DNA TGTGCCAGCAGCCCCGGGACAGAACTCTATGGCTACACCTTC. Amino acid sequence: CASSPGTELYGYTF.